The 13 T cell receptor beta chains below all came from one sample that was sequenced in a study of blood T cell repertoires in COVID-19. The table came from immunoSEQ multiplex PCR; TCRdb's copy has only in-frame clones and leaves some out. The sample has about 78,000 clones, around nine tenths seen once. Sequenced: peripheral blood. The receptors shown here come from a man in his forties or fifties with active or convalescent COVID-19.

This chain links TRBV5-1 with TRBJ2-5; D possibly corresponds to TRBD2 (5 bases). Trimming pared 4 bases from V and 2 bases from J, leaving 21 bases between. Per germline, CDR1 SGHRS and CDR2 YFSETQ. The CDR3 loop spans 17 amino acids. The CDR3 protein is CASSTANGEKEQETQYF. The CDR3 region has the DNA TGCGCCAGCAGCACGGCGAATGGGGAGAAGGAGCAAGAGACCCAGTACTTC.

CDR3 coding DNA: TGTGCCAGCCGGGGAGACTACGAGCAGTACTTC. Protein sequence: CASRGDYEQYF. This chain connects TRBV19 to TRBJ2-7; D possibly corresponds to TRBD2 (5 bases). The CDR3 has 11 amino acids. The germline V and J ends were trimmed by 9 bases and 3 bases, with 9 bases remaining between them. The germline V gene has CDR1 LNHDA and CDR2 SQIVND (reference sequence).

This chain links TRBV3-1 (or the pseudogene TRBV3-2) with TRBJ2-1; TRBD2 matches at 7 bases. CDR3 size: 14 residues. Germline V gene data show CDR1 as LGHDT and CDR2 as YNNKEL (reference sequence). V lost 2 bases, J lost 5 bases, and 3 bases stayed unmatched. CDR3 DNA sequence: TGTGCCAGCAGCCAACTTGGGGGGGACAATGAGCAGTTCTTC. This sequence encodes CASSQLGGDNEQFF.

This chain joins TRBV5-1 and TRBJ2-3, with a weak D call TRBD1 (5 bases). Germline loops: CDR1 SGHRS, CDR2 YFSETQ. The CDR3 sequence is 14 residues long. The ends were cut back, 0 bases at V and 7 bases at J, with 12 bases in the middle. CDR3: CASSLESQGNTQYF. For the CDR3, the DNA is TGCGCCAGCAGCTTGGAGTCCCAGGGAAATACGCAGTATTTT. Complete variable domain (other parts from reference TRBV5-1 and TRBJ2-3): KAGVTQTPRYLIKTRGQQVTLSCSPISGHRSVSWYQQTPGQGLQFLFEYFSETQRNKGNFPGRFSGRQFSNSRSEMNVSTLELGDSALYLCASSLESQGNTQYFGPGTRLTVL.

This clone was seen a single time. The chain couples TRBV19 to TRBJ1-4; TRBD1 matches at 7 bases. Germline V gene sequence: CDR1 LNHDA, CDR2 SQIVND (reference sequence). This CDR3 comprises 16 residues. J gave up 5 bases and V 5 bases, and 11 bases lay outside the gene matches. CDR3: CASSSRSGTANEKLFF. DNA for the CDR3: TGTGCCAGTAGTTCCCGTTCCGGGACAGCAAATGAAAAACTGTTTTTT. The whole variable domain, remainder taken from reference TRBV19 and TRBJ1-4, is DGGITQSPKYLFRKEGQNVTLSCEQNLNHDAMYWYRQDPGQGLRLIYYSQIVNDFQKGDIAEGYSVSREKKESFPLTVTSAQKNPTAFYLCASSSRSGTANEKLFFGSGTQLSVL.

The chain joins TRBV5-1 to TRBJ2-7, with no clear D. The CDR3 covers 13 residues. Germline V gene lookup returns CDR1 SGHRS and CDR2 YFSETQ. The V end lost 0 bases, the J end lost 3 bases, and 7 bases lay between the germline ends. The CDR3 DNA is TGCGCCAGCAGCTTGGGTGAGGACTACGAGCAGTACGTC. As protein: CASSLGEDYEQYV.

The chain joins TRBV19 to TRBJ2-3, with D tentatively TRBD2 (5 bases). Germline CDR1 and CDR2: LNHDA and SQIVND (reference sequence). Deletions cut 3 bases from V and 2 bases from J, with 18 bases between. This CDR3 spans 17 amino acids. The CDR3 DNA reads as TGTGCCAGTAGTATGATGGGAGTCCCCGCGGCCACAGATACGCAGTATTTT. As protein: CASSMMGVPAATDTQYF.

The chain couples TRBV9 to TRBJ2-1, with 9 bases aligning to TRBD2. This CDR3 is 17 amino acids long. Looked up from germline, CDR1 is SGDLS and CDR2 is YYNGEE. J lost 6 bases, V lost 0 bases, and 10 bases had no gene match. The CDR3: CASSVEGTSLGRNEQFF. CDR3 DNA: TGTGCCAGCAGCGTAGAGGGGACTAGCTTAGGGCGCAATGAGCAGTTCTTC.

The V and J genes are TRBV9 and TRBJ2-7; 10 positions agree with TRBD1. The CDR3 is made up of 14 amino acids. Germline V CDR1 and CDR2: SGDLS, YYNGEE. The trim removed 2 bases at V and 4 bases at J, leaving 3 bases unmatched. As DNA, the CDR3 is TGTGCCAGCAGCGTGGGACAGGGGAGATACGAGCAGTACTTC. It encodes CASSVGQGRYEQYF.

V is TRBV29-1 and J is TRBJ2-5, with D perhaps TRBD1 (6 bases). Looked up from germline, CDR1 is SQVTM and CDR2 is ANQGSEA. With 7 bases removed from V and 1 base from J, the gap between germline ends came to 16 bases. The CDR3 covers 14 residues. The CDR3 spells CSATQGGRQETQYF. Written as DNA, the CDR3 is TGCAGCGCTACACAAGGGGGACGCCAAGAGACCCAGTACTTC.

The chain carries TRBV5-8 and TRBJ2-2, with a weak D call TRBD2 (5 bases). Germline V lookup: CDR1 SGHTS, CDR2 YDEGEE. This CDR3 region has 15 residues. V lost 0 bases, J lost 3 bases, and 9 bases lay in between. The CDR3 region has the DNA TGTGCCAGCAGCTTGGGGGTGCGGGACACCGGGGAGCTGTTTTTT. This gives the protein CASSLGVRDTGELFF.

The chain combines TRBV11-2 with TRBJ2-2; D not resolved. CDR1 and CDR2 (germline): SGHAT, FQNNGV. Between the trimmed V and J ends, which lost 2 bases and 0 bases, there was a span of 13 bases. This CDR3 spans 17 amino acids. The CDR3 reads CASSLPRDSANTGELFF. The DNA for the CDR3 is TGTGCCAGCAGCTTACCCCGCGACTCGGCGAACACCGGGGAGCTGTTTTTT.

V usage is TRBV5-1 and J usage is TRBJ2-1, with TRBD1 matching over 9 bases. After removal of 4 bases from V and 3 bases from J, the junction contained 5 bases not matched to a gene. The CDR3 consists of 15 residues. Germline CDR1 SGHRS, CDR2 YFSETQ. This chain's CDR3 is CASSGTGGVYNEQFF. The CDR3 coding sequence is TGCGCCAGCAGCGGAACAGGGGGCGTCTACAATGAGCAGTTCTTC. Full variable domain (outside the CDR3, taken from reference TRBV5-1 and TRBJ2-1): KAGVTQTPRYLIKTRGQQVTLSCSPISGHRSVSWYQQTPGQGLQFLFEYFSETQRNKGNFPGRFSGRQFSNSRSEMNVSTLELGDSALYLCASSGTGGVYNEQFFGPGTRLTVL.